The rows below give T cell receptor beta chains drawn from one sample of a study of breast tumors, draining lymph nodes, adjacent tissues. TCRdb re-called the multiplex PCR reads with MiXCR, one entry per CDR3 protein. The profile covers under 20,000 distinct CDR3 sequences, with 55% to 75% appearing a single time and approximately 20% taken by the ten largest. The sequenced sample was tumor-adjacent breast tissue. These receptors came from a female donor with breast cancer. Some clones in this sample may be carry-over from other donors' samples. Each CDR3 is given with its conserved first and last residue. The D gene is left open where the match is weak. The size entry is marked missing in some rows and otherwise reads once, few, many or a size class.

d_call clone_size cdr3_length j_call v_call cdr3_aa cdr3_nt
NA once 13 TRBJ1-5 TRBV2 CASSNRVFQPQHF TGTGCCAGCAGTAACAGGGTTTTTCAGCCCCAGCATTTT
TRBD1 many 15 TRBJ2-2 TRBV10-1 CASSGPGQGLGELFF TGCGCCAGCAGTGGACCGGGACAGGGCTTAGGGGAGCTGTTTTTT
NA NA 12 TRBJ2-1 TRBV29-1 CSVGLQYNEQFF TGCAGCGTTGGTTTACAGTACAATGAGCAGTTCTTC
NA NA 13 TRBJ2-5 TRBV6-5 CASRIAGQETQYF TGTGCCAGCAGGATTGCAGGCCAAGAGACCCAGTACTTC
TRBD2 NA 14 TRBJ2-5 TRBV9 CASSVDGRAETQYF TGTGCCAGCAGCGTAGACGGGAGGGCAGAGACCCAGTACTTC
TRBD1 many 14 TRBJ1-5 TRBV10-3 CAISDRGLEQPQHF TGTGCCATCAGTGACAGGGGGCTTGAACAGCCCCAGCATTTT
NA NA 13 TRBJ1-5 TRBV30 CAWSVAGNQPQHF TGTGCCTGGAGTGTTGCAGGCAATCAGCCCCAGCATTTT
NA NA 15 TRBJ1-6 TRBV9 CASSVGDGVDSPLHF TGTGCCAGCAGCGTAGGGGACGGCGTAGATTCACCCCTCCACTTT
NA medium-sized 18 TRBJ1-3 TRBV4-1 CASSASGGRISSGNTIYF TGCGCCAGCAGCGCCTCGGGCGGGAGAATCTCCTCTGGAAACACCATATATTTT
NA NA 15 TRBJ1-6 TRBV2 CASSDRDRRNSPLHF TGTGCCAGCAGTGATAGGGACCGCCGCAATTCACCCCTCCACTTT
TRBD1 NA 15 TRBJ2-5 TRBV15 CASRAGQGEVETQYF TGTGCCAGCAGGGCGGGACAGGGAGAGGTAGAGACCCAGTACTTC
TRBD1 once 16 TRBJ2-3 TRBV2 CASRITGERGTDTQYF TGTGCCAGCAGGATTACAGGGGAACGTGGCACAGATACGCAGTATTTT
NA NA 9 TRBJ1-2 TRBV20-1 CSANYGYTF TGCAGTGCTAACTATGGCTACACCTTC
NA many 12 TRBJ2-1 TRBV9 CASSPAGVQQFF TGTGCCAGCAGCCCCGCCGGGGTACAGCAGTTCTTC
TRBD1 many 14 TRBJ2-3 TRBV24-1 CATSETGGTDTQYF TGTGCCACCAGTGAAACAGGGGGCACAGATACGCAGTATTTT
NA NA 14 TRBJ2-1 TRBV9 CASSVVPGYNEQFF TGTGCCAGCAGCGTAGTTCCAGGGTACAATGAGCAGTTCTTC
NA NA 14 TRBJ2-7 TRBV2 CASSTSPPSYEQYF TGTGCCAGCAGTACCAGCCCTCCCTCCTACGAGCAGTACTTC
NA medium-sized 14 TRBJ2-3 TRBV7-9 CASSLAWAADTQYF TGTGCCAGCAGCTTAGCGTGGGCGGCAGATACGCAGTATTTT
TRBD2 many 14 TRBJ2-5 TRBV5-1 CASSPGGVQETQYF TGCGCCAGCAGCCCCGGGGGGGTCCAAGAGACCCAGTACTTC
NA NA 12 TRBJ2-1 TRBV2 CATFRDHNEQFF TGTGCCACTTTCCGAGATCACAATGAGCAGTTCTTC
TRBD1 NA 17 TRBJ1-2 TRBV5-1 CASRQPDREPPNYGYTF TGCGCCAGCAGACAGCCGGACAGGGAACCACCTAACTATGGCTACACCTTC
TRBD2 NA 15 TRBJ2-1 TRBV29-1 CSFSGLAGHNNEQFF TGCAGCTTCTCGGGGTTAGCGGGTCACAACAATGAGCAGTTCTTC
TRBD1 NA 14 TRBJ1-2 TRBV2 CASSGDREGYGYTF TGTGCCAGCAGTGGGGACAGGGAGGGGTATGGCTACACCTTC
NA NA 15 TRBJ1-4 TRBV6-1 CASSERMVTGEKLFF TGTGCCAGCAGTGAAAGGATGGTGACGGGGGAAAAACTGTTTTTT
TRBD1 many 16 TRBJ1-5 TRBV25-1 CASSDGTASPNQPQHF TGTGCCAGCAGTGACGGGACAGCCTCCCCCAATCAGCCCCAGCATTTT
NA NA 15 TRBJ2-7 TRBV5-6 CASSLGQRDTYEQYF TGTGCCAGCAGCTTGGGACAGCGAGATACCTACGAGCAGTACTTT
NA NA 16 TRBJ2-3 TRBV4-3 CTSSQEGGYWADTQYF TGCACCAGCAGCCAAGAGGGGGGGTACTGGGCAGATACGCAGTACTTT
TRBD2 many 15 TRBJ2-1 TRBV6-1 CASSAFSGSSNKQFF TGTGCCAGCAGTGCGTTTAGCGGGTCCAGCAATAAGCAGTTCTTC
TRBD2 NA 13 TRBJ2-5 TRBV13 CASRASGTETQYF TGTGCCAGCAGGGCTAGCGGGACGGAGACCCAGTACTTC
NA NA 13 TRBJ1-6 TRBV6-5 CASRRYGDSPLHF TGTGCCAGCAGACGCTATGGGGATTCACCCCTCCACTTT
NA many 15 TRBJ1-5 TRBV19 CASSMWPGRGQPQHF TGTGCCAGTAGTATGTGGCCGGGAAGGGGTCAGCCCCAGCATTTT
TRBD2 few 17 TRBJ2-1 TRBV29-1 CSVEEYLAGGRGNEQFF TGCAGCGTTGAGGAGTATCTAGCGGGGGGGCGGGGCAATGAGCAGTTCTTC
NA NA 14 TRBJ1-6 TRBV14 CASSQVQGYSPLHF TGTGCCAGCAGCCAAGTTCAGGGGTATTCACCCCTCCACTTT
NA medium-sized 13 TRBJ1-2 TRBV4-1 CASSQDMRYGYTF TGCGCCAGCAGCCAAGATATGAGGTACGGCTACACCTTC
NA large 13 TRBJ2-5 TRBV12-3/TRBV12-4 CASSLPEGETQYF TGTGCCAGCAGTCTCCCCGAGGGAGAGACCCAGTACTTC
NA NA 12 TRBJ2-1 TRBV20-1 CSARGGGNEQFF TGCAGTGCTAGAGGCGGAGGGAATGAGCAGTTCTTC
TRBD1 NA 15 TRBJ1-3 TRBV19 CASSLMDRAGNTIYF TGTGCCAGTAGTCTTATGGACAGGGCTGGAAACACCATATATTTT
NA many 14 TRBJ2-2 TRBV19 CASNRVWGTGELFF TGTGCCAGTAATAGAGTCTGGGGGACAGGGGAGCTGTTTTTT
NA many 15 TRBJ2-2 TRBV3-1 CASSQFSGNTGELFF TGTGCCAGCAGCCAATTTTCGGGAAACACCGGGGAGCTGTTTTTT
TRBD2 NA 14 TRBJ2-3 TRBV29-1 CSVVVAGGGDTQYF TGCAGCGTTGTAGTAGCGGGGGGAGGAGATACGCAGTATTTT
NA many 14 TRBJ2-2 TRBV29-1 CAGRATGNTGELFF TGCGCCGGGCGGGCAACAGGGAACACCGGGGAGCTGTTTTTT
NA many 11 TRBJ1-2 TRBV6-2/TRBV6-3 CASKPAYGYTF TGTGCCAGCAAACCCGCCTATGGCTACACCTTC
NA medium-sized 15 TRBJ2-7 TRBV5-1 CASSLGVVSTDEQYF TGCGCCAGCAGCTTGGGGGTGGTGTCAACCGACGAGCAGTACTTC
NA NA 11 TRBJ1-4 TRBV5-8 CASSFFSGLFF TGTGCCAGCAGTTTCTTCAGTGGACTGTTTTTT
NA NA 14 TRBJ1-3 TRBV14 CASSDRTETNTIYF TGTGCCAGCAGCGACCGGACAGAAACAAACACCATATATTTT
TRBD2 many 14 TRBJ2-3 TRBV7-2 CASSYRLATDTQYF TGTGCCAGCAGCTACCGACTAGCGACAGATACGCAGTATTTT
NA NA 15 TRBJ1-2 TRBV7-9 CASSTTGDLNYGYTF TGTGCCAGCAGCACGACAGGAGATCTTAACTATGGCTACACCTTC
TRBD2 NA 15 TRBJ2-3 TRBV20-1 CSAKGLAGWADTQYF TGCAGTGCTAAAGGACTAGCGGGGTGGGCAGATACGCAGTATTTT
NA NA 14 TRBJ2-6 TRBV30 CAWTSGTGANVLTF TGTGCCTGGACATCAGGGACTGGGGCCAACGTCCTGACTTTC
NA NA 15 TRBJ1-6 TRBV19 CASSISGAWDSPLHF TGTGCCAGTAGTATTAGTGGGGCTTGGGATTCACCCCTCCACTTT
TRBD2 NA 14 TRBJ2-1 TRBV29-1 CSVNPSGRGDERFF TGCAGCGTCAACCCTAGCGGGAGGGGGGATGAGCGGTTCTTC
NA few 16 TRBJ1-1 TRBV28 CASSPGSGIMNTEAFF TGTGCCAGCAGTCCGGGCTCGGGGATCATGAACACTGAAGCTTTCTTT
NA NA 14 TRBJ1-6 TRBV20-1 CSAVRQQANSPLHF TGCAGTGCTGTTCGACAGCAGGCTAATTCACCCCTCCACTTT
TRBD2 NA 14 TRBJ2-1 TRBV3-1 CASSQGLAGVLKFF TGTGCCAGCAGCCAAGGACTAGCGGGAGTTCTAAAGTTCTTC